The clone carrying this TCR beta chain was found a few times. The antigen is unknown. In germline, CDR1 is SGHAT, CDR2 FQNNGV. V was pared by 5 bases and J by 0 bases, with 11 bases between. This CDR3 is 14 amino acids long. The sample comes from a study of CD8 T cells in Susac syndrome. Random hexamers were used to reverse transcribe the RNA input (roughly 0.5 to 1 ug). TCRdb redid the calling of the immunoSEQ multiplex PCR reads with MiXCR, one entry per CDR3 protein. This table has about 130,000 distinct CDR3 sequences, about 95% appearing once. Negative isolation yielded CD8+ and CD4+ T cells; FACS enriched TEMRA cells. Study-level points and caveats: Across the total CD8+ repertoires, roughly 16 Susac-specific public clones were found. The CD8+ TEMRA repertoires yielded a few such clones. The greatest CD8+ clonal expansion in Susac occurred in TEMRA cells and in active patients. The study conceded that its TCR sequencing and HLA analysis involved relatively few individuals.

Sequencing used CD8+ T cells from PBMCs. The chain has TRBV11-2 and TRBJ2-7, with a tentative D call TRBD2 (6 bases). This TCR was sampled from a human donor with Susac syndrome. The CDR3 sequence: CASSPGDSSYEQYF. As DNA, the CDR3 is TGTGCCAGCAGCCCTGGGGACTCCTCCTACGAGCAGTACTTC. The full variable domain, in which reference TRBV11-2 and TRBJ2-7 provide the parts outside the CDR3, is EAGVAQSPRYKIIEKRQSVAFWCNPISGHATLYWYQQILGQGPKLLIQFQNNGVVDDSQLPKDRFSAERLKGVDSTLKIQPAKLEDSAVYLCASSPGDSSYEQYFGPGTRLTVT.